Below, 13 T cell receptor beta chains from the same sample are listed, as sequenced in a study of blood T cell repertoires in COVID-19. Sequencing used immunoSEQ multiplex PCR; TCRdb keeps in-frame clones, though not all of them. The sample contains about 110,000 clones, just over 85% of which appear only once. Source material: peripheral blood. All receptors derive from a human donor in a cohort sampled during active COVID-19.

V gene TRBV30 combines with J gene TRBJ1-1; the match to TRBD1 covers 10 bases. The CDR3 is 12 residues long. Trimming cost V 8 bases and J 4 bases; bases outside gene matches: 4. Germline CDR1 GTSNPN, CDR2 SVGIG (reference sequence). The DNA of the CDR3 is TGTGCCGGACAGGGGGGAAGCACTGAAGCTTTCTTT. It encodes CAGQGGSTEAFF.

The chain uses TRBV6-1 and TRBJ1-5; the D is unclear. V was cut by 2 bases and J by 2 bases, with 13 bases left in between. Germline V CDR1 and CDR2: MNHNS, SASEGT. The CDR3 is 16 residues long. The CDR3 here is CASSETRLRGNQPQHF. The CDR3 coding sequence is TGTGCCAGCAGTGAAACCCGTTTGAGGGGCAATCAGCCCCAGCATTTT.

CDR3: CASSLGADTQYF. CDR3 nucleotide sequence: TGTGCCAGCAGTTTAGGAGCAGATACGCAGTATTTT. The V and J genes are TRBV28 and TRBJ2-3; D is undetermined. The CDR3 spans 12 residues. Germline V CDR1 and CDR2: MDHEN, SYDVKM. V was shortened by 2 bases and J by 4 bases, with 4 bases between the two germline ends.

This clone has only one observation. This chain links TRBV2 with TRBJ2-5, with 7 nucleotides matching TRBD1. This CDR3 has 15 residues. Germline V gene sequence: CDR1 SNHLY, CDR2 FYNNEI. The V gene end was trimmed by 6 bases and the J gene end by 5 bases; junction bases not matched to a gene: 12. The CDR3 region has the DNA TGTGCCAGCAGCCCTCAGGGGGTCCCATCGGAGACCCAGTACTTC. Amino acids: CASSPQGVPSETQYF.

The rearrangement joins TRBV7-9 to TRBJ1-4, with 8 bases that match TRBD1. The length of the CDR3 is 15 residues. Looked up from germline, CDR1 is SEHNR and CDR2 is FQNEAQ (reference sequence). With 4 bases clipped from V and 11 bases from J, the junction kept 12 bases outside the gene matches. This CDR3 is CASSSGQGDLTKLFF. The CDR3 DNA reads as TGTGCCAGCAGCTCCGGACAGGGCGACCTGACCAAACTGTTTTTT.

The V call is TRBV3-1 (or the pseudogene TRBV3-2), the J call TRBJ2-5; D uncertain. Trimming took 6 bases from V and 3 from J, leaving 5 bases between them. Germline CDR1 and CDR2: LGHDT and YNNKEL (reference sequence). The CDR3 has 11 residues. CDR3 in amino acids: CASSNKETQYF. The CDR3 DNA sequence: TGTGCCAGCAGTAACAAAGAGACCCAGTACTTC.

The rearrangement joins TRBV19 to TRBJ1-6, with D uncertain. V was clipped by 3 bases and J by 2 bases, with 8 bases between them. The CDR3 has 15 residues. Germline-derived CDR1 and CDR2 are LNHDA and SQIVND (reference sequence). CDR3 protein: CASSIPGTYNSPLHF. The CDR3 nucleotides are TGTGCCAGTAGTATTCCCGGGACCTATAATTCACCCCTCCACTTT.

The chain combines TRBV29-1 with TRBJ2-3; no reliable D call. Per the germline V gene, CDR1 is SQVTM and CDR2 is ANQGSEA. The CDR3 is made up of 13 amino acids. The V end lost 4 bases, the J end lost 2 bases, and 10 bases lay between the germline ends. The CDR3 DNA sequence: TGCAGCGTTGGACGAGCGTTCACAGATACGCAGTATTTT. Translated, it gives CSVGRAFTDTQYF.

The CDR3 region has the DNA TGTGCCTGGAGTGTTAGACTACAGGGCGGTGAAGCTTTCTTT. Residues: CAWSVRLQGGEAFF. The chain combines TRBV30 with TRBJ1-1, with D tentatively TRBD1 (6 bases). CDR1 GTSNPN and CDR2 SVGIG come from the germline V gene (reference sequence). This CDR3 spans 14 amino acids. The V end was cut by 0 bases, the J end by 7 bases, with 15 bases between.

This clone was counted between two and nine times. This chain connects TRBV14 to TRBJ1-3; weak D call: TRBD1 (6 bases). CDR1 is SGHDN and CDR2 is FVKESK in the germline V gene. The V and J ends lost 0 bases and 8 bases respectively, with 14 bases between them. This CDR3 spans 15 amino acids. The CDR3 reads CASSQDPRGTDTIYF. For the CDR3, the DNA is TGTGCCAGCAGCCAAGATCCCAGGGGAACGGACACCATATATTTT.

The CDR3 loop is CASSWASGRYNEQFF. Written as DNA, the CDR3 is TGTGCCAGCAGCTGGGCCTCCGGGAGATACAATGAGCAGTTCTTC. The chain joins TRBV5-4 to TRBJ2-1; D is possibly TRBD2 (6 bases). This CDR3 region has 15 residues. Germline V CDR1 and CDR2: SGHNT, YYREEE (reference sequence). Trimming stripped 3 bases from V and 4 bases from J, with 14 bases between.

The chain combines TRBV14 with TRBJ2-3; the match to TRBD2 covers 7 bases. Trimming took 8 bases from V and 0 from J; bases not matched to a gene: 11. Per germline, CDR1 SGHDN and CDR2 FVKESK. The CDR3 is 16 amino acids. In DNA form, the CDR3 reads TGTGCCAGCGCCCCCCTTCTAGCGGCTAGCACAGATACGCAGTATTTT. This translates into CASAPLLAASTDTQYF.

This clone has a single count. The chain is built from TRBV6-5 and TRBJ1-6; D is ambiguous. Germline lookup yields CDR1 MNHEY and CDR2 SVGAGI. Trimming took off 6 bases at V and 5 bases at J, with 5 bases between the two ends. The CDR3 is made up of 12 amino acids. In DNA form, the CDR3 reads TGTGCCAGCAGAGAGAATAATTCACCCCTCCACTTT. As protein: CASRENNSPLHF.